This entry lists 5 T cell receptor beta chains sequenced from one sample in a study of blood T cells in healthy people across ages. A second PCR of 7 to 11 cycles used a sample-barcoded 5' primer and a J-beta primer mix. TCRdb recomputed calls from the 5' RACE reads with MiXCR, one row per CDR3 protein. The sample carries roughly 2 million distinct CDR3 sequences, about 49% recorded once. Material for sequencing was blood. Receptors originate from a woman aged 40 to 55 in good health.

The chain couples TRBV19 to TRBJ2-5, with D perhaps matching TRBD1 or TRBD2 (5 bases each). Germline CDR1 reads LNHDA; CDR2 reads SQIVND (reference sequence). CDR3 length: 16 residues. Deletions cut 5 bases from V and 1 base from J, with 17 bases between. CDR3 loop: CASSWGTGPIQETQYF. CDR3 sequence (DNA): TGTGCCAGTAGTTGGGGTACGGGACCTATCCAAGAGACCCAGTACTTC.

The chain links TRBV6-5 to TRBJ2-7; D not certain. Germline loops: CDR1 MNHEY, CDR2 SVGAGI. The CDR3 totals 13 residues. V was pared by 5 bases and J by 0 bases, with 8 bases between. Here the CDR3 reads CASSGVSSYEQYF. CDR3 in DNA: TGTGCCAGCAGTGGGGTTAGCTCCTACGAGCAGTACTTC.

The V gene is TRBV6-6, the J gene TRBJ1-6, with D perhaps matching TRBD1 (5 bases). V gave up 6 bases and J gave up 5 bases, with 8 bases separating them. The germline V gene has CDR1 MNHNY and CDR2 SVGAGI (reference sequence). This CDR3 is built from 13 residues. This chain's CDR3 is CASRQDNNSPLHF. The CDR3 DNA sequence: TGTGCCAGCAGACAGGATAATAATTCACCCCTCCACTTT.

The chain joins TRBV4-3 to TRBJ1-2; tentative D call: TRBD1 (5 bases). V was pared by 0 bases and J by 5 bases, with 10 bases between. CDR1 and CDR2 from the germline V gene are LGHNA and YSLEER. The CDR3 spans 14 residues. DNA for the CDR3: TGCGCCAGCAGCCAAGAAGTGACAGTTTATGGCTACACCTTC. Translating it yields CASSQEVTVYGYTF.

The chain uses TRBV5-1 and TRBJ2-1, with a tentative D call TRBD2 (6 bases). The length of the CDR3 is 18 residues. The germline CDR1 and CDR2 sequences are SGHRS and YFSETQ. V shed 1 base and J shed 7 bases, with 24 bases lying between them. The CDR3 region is CASSLLGPGRLPGNEQFF. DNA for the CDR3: TGCGCCAGCAGCTTGTTGGGCCCAGGGAGGTTACCAGGTAATGAGCAGTTCTTC.